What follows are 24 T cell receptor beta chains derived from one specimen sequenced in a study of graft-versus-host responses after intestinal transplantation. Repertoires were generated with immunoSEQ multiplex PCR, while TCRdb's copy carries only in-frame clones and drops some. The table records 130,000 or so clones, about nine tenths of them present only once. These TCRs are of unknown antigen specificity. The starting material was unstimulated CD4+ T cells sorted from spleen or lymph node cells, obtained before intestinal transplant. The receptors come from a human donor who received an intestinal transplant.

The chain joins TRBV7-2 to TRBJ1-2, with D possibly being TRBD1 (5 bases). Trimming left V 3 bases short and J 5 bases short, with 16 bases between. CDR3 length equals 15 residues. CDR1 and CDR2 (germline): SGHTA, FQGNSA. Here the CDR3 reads CASSLVDGTAYGYTF. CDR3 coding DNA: TGTGCCAGCAGCTTGGTCGACGGGACTGCGTATGGCTACACCTTC.

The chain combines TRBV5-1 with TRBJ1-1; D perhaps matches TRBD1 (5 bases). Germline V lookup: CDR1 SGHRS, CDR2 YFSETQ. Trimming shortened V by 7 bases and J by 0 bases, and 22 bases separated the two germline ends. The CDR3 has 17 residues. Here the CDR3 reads CASYGDRQTTMNTEAFF. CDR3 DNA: TGCGCCAGCTATGGGGACCGACAGACCACTATGAACACTGAAGCTTTCTTT.

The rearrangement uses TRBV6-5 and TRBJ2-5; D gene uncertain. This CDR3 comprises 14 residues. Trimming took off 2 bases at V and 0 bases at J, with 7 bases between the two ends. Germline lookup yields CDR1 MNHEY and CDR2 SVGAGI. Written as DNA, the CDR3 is TGTGCCAGCAGTTACGGTCTGTACCAAGAGACCCAGTACTTC. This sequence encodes CASSYGLYQETQYF.

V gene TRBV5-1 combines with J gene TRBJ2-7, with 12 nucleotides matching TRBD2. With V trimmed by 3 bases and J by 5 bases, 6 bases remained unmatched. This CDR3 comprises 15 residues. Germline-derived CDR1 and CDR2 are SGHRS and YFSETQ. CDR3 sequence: CASSSLTSGSNEQYF. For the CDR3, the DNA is TGCGCCAGCAGCTCCCTGACTAGCGGGAGCAACGAGCAGTACTTC. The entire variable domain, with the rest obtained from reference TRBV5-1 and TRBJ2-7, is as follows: KAGVTQTPRYLIKTRGQQVTLSCSPISGHRSVSWYQQTPGQGLQFLFEYFSETQRNKGNFPGRFSGRQFSNSRSEMNVSTLELGDSALYLCASSSLTSGSNEQYFGPGTRLTVT.

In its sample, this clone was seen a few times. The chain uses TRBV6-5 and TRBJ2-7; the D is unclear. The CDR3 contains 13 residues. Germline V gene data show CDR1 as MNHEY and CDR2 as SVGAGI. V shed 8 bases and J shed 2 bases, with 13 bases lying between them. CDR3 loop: CASENGPAYEQYF. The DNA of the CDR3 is TGTGCCAGCGAGAATGGACCGGCCTACGAGCAGTACTTC.

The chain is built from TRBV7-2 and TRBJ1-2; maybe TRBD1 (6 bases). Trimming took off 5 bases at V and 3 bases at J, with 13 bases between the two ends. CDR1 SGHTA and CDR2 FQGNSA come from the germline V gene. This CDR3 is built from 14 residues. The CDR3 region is CASSLNRVDYGYTF. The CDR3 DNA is TGTGCCAGCAGCCTAAACAGGGTTGACTATGGCTACACCTTC.

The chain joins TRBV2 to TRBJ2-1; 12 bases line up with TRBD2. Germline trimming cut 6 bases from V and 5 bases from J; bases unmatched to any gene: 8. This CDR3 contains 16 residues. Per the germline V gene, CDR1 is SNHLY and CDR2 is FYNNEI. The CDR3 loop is CASSLELAGGNNEQFF. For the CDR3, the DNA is TGTGCCAGCAGCCTTGAACTAGCGGGGGGAAACAATGAGCAGTTCTTC.

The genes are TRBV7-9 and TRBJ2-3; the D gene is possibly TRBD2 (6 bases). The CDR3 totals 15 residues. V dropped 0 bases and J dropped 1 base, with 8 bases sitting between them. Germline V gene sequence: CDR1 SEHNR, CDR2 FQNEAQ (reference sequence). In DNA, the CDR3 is TGTGCCAGCAGCTTAGCGACGGGAGGCACAGATACGCAGTATTTT. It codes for CASSLATGGTDTQYF. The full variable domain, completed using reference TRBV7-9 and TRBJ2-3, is DTGVSQNPRHKITKRGQNVTFRCDPISEHNRLYWYRQTLGQGPEFLTYFQNEAQLEKSRLLSDRFSAERPKGSFSTLEIQRTEQGDSAMYLCASSLATGGTDTQYFGPGTRLTVL.

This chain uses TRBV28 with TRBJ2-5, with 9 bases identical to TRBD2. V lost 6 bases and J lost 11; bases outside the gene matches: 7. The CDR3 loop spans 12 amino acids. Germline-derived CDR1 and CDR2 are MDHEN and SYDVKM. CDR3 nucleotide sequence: TGTGCCAGCAGGCTAGCGGGAAGAGAGCAGTACTTC. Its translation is CASRLAGREQYF. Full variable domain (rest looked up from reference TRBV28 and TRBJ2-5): DVKVTQSSRYLVKRTGEKVFLECVQDMDHENMFWYRQDPGLGLRLIYFSYDVKMKEKGDIPEGYSVSREKKERFSLILESASTNQTSMYLCASRLAGREQYFGPGTRLLVL.

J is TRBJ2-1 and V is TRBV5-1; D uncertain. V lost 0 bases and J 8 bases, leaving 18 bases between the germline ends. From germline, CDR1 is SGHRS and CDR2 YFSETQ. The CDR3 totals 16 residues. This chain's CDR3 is CASSLGWPSGIDEQFF. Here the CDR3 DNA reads TGCGCCAGCAGCTTGGGGTGGCCCTCGGGTATCGATGAGCAGTTCTTC. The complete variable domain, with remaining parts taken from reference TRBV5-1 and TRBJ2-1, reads KAGVTQTPRYLIKTRGQQVTLSCSPISGHRSVSWYQQTPGQGLQFLFEYFSETQRNKGNFPGRFSGRQFSNSRSEMNVSTLELGDSALYLCASSLGWPSGIDEQFFGPGTRLTVL.

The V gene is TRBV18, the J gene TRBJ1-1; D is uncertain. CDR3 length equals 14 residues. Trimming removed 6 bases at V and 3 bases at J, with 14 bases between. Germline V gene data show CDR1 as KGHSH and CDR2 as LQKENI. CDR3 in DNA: TGTGCCAGCTCCCGAGTGGGTAGTGACACTGAAGCTTTCTTT. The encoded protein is CASSRVGSDTEAFF. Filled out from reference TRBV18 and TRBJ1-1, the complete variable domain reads NAGVMQNPRHLVRRRGQEARLRCSPMKGHSHVYWYRQLPEEGLKFMVYLQKENIIDESGMPKERFSAEFPKEGPSILRIQQVVRGDSAAYFCASSRVGSDTEAFFGQGTRLTVV.

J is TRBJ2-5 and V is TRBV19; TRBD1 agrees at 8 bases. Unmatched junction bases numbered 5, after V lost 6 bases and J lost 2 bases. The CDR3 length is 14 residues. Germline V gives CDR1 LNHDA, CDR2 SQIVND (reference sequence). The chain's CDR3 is CASRDRGIQETQYF. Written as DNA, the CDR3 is TGTGCCAGTAGAGACAGGGGTATACAAGAGACCCAGTACTTC.

The CDR3 loop reads CASSLALPGVGGAEQFF. The CDR3 DNA reads TGCGCCAGCAGCTTGGCCCTACCGGGAGTTGGAGGTGCTGAGCAGTTCTTC. This chain uses TRBV5-1 with TRBJ2-1; possibly TRBD2 for D (6 bases). The CDR3 loop spans 17 amino acids. In germline, CDR1 is SGHRS, CDR2 YFSETQ. Trimming shortened V by 0 bases and J by 9 bases, and 22 bases separated the two germline ends.

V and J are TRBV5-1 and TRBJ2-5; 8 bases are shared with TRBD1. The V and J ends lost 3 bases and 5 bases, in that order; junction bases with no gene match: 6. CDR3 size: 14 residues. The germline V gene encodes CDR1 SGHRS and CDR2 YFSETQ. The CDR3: CASSSTGAGETQYF. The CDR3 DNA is TGCGCCAGCAGCTCGACAGGGGCTGGGGAGACCCAGTACTTC.

CDR3 region: CASSPNPRDTIYF. CDR3 bases: TGTGCCAGCAGCCCTAACCCTAGGGACACCATATATTTT. This chain connects TRBV4-2 to TRBJ1-3; D gene unclear. Looked up from germline, CDR1 is LGHNA and CDR2 is YNFKEQ. The CDR3 extends over 13 amino acids. Trimming took off 4 bases at V and 8 bases at J, with 12 bases between the two ends.

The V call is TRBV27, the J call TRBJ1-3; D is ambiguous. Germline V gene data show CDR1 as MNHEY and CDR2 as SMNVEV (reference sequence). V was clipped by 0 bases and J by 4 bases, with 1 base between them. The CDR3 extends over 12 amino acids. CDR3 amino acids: CASSLSGNTIYF. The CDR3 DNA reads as TGTGCCAGCAGTTTATCGGGAAACACCATATATTTT.

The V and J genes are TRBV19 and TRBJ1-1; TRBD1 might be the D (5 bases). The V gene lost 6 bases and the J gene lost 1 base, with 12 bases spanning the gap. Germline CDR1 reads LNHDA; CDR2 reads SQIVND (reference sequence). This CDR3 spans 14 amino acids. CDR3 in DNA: TGTGCCAGTAGGTTCGGGGGAGGGAACACTGAAGCTTTCTTT. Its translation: CASRFGGGNTEAFF.

The CDR3 DNA reads TGTGCCAGCAGTGAATTGGGGGGGACTGAGCAGTTCTTC. Its protein product is CASSELGGTEQFF. The chain combines TRBV6-1 with TRBJ2-1; 7 bases are a match to TRBD2. The CDR3 runs 13 residues. The trim removed 2 bases at V and 9 bases at J, leaving 4 bases unmatched. In germline, CDR1 is MNHNS, CDR2 SASEGT.

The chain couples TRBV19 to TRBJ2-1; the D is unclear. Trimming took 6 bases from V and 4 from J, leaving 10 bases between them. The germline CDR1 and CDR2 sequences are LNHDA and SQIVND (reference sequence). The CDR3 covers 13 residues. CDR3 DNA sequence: TGTGCCAGTAGAAGCTCCTATTACAATGAGCAGTTCTTC. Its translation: CASRSSYYNEQFF. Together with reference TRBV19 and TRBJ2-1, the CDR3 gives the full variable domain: DGGITQSPKYLFRKEGQNVTLSCEQNLNHDAMYWYRQDPGQGLRLIYYSQIVNDFQKGDIAEGYSVSREKKESFPLTVTSAQKNPTAFYLCASRSSYYNEQFFGPGTRLTVL.

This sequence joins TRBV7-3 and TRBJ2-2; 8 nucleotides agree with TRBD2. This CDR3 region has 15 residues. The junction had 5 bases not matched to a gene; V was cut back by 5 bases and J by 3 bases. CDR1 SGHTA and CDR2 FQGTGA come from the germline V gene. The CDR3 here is CASSPTSGHTGELFF. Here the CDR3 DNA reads TGTGCCAGCAGCCCCACTAGCGGTCACACCGGGGAGCTGTTTTTT.

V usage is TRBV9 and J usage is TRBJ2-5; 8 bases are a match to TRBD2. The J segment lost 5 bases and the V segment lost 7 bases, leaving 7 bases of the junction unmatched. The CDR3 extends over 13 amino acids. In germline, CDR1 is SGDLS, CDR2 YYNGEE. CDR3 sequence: CASGGAGDETQYF. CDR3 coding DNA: TGTGCCAGCGGAGGAGCGGGAGACGAGACCCAGTACTTC. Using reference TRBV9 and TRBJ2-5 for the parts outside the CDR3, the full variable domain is DSGVTQTPKHLITATGQRVTLRCSPRSGDLSVYWYQQSLDQGLQFLIQYYNGEERAKGNILERFSAQQFPDLHSELNLSSLELGDSALYFCASGGAGDETQYFGPGTRLLVL.

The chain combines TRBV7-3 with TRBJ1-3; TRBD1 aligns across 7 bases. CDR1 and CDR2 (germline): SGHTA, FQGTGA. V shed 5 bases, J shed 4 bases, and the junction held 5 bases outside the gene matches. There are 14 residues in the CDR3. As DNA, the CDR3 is TGTGCCAGCAGCGAAAGGGACAGCGGAAACACCATATATTTT. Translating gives CASSERDSGNTIYF. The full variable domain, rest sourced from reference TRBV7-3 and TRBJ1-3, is GAGVSQTPSNKVTEKGKYVELRCDPISGHTALYWYRQSLGQGPEFLIYFQGTGAADDSGLPNDRFFAVRPEGSVSTLKIQRTERGDSAVYLCASSERDSGNTIYFGEGSWLTVV.

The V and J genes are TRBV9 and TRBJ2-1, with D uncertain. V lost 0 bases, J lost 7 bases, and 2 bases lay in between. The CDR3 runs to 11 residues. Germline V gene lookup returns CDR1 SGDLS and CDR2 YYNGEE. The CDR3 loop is CASSVENEQFF. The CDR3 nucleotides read TGTGCCAGCAGCGTAGAAAATGAGCAGTTCTTC. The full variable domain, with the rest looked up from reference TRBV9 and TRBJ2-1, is DSGVTQTPKHLITATGQRVTLRCSPRSGDLSVYWYQQSLDQGLQFLIQYYNGEERAKGNILERFSAQQFPDLHSELNLSSLELGDSALYFCASSVENEQFFGPGTRLTVL.

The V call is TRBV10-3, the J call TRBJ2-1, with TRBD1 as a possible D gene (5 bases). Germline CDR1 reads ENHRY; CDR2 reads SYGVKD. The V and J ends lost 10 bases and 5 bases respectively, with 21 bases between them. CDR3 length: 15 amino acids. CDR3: CATRQYQTTNNEQFF. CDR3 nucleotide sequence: TGTGCCACCCGACAGTACCAAACCACAAACAATGAGCAGTTCTTC.